This TCR beta chain came from a study of T cell clones after liver transplantation. Repertoires were generated with immunoSEQ multiplex PCR, while TCRdb's copy carries only in-frame clones and drops some. The data show 95,000 to 110,000 clones, 80% to 90% seen once. Study-level results: Low donor cell numbers restricted donor-reactive repertoire measurement in two subjects.

For this clone: Its antigen is still unknown.

The V end was cut by 5 bases, the J end by 4 bases, with 11 bases between. The CDR3 is made up of 13 amino acids. CDR1 and CDR2 (germline): SGHNT, YENEEA. This sequence originates from a human patient who received a liver transplant. Some T cells may arise from the graft donor. V is TRBV11-3 and J is TRBJ1-1; possible D gene TRBD1, 5 bases. The material was CD4+ T cells from blood, obtained approximately 4 years after liver transplant. This chain's CDR3 is CASSRGEGTEAFF. DNA of the CDR3: TGTGCCAGCAGCCGAGGGGAGGGCACTGAAGCTTTCTTT. Filled out from reference TRBV11-3 and TRBJ1-1, the complete variable domain reads EAGVVQSPRYKIIEKKQPVAFWCNPISGHNTLYWYLQNLGQGPELLIRYENEEAVDDSQLPKDRFSAERLKGVDSTLKIQPAELGDSAVYLCASSRGEGTEAFFGQGTRLTVV.